This T cell receptor (beta chain) was sequenced during a study of tumor-infiltrating lymphocytes in primary liver carcinoma. A primer matching the constant region was used to make TCR beta cDNA from approximately 520 ng of total RNA. Slightly modified ARM-PCR with three nested multiplex PCR rounds yielded TCR beta libraries. The two initial PCR rounds, approximately 10 cycles each, used TRBV1-TRBV30 forward and C-beta reverse primers. TCRdb processed the multiplex PCR reads anew with MiXCR; each CDR3 protein has one entry. The table has under 45,000 distinct CDR3 sequences, roughly 70% seen once. Germline V gene sequence: CDR1 MNHEY, CDR2 SVGAGI. The CDR3 extends over 15 amino acids. The V segment lost 9 bases and the J segment 4 bases; nucleotides outside the gene matches: 7. The tissue used was unsorted bulk material of roughly 17-32 mg. RNA and DNA were co-extracted from it with the AllPrep DNA/RNA mini kit.

This clonotype was observed once. The chain is built from TRBV6-5 and TRBJ2-3; 13 bases are shared with TRBD2. This TCR came from a middle-aged man with primary liver carcinoma and hepatitis B virus infection. Material: liver tumor tissue from sampling region 4. Stated subset: tumor region T4, right-lateral pole. CDR3: CASNRGLAGADTQYF. The CDR3 DNA sequence: TGTGCCAGTAACCGAGGACTAGCGGGAGCAGATACGCAGTATTTT.